Shown below are 30 T cell receptor beta chains from a single sample sequenced in a study of blood T cell repertoires in COVID-19. TCRdb's table, derived via immunoSEQ multiplex PCR, lists solely in-frame clones and lacks some. Altogether approximately 300,000 clones are present, 89% being singletons, with the ten largest covering around 1.9%. The sample taken for sequencing was peripheral blood. The source is a woman aged 25 to 39 with COVID-19, enrolled during active disease.

The chain recombines TRBV3-1 (or the pseudogene TRBV3-2) with TRBJ1-2; D is possibly TRBD1 (6 bases). V was pared by 6 bases and J by 4 bases, with 24 bases between. CDR1 LGHDT and CDR2 YNNKEL come from the germline V gene (reference sequence). This CDR3 contains 17 residues. The CDR3 sequence: CASRQTGRRQAGYGYTF. CDR3 coding DNA: TGTGCCAGCAGACAAACGGGGAGAAGACAGGCTGGCTATGGCTACACCTTC.

The V and J genes are TRBV6-5 and TRBJ1-6, with D perhaps matching TRBD1 (6 bases). The CDR3 has 16 residues. Germline assignment: CDR1 MNHEY and CDR2 SVGAGI. Trimming stripped 4 bases from V and 7 bases from J, with 17 bases between. Here the CDR3 reads CASSSDNRVGNSPLHF. The CDR3 region has the DNA TGTGCCAGCAGTTCCGACAACAGGGTCGGGAATTCACCCCTCCACTTT.

The chain is built from TRBV5-1 and TRBJ2-2; 7 bases map to TRBD1. Per germline, CDR1 SGHRS and CDR2 YFSETQ. After removal of 5 bases from V and 7 bases from J, the junction contained 14 bases not matched to a gene. The CDR3 loop spans 16 amino acids. The CDR3 reads CASSPMVDRVGGELFF. In DNA, the CDR3 is TGCGCCAGCAGTCCCATGGTTGACAGGGTTGGCGGGGAGCTGTTTTTT.

This rearrangement joins TRBV12-3 or TRBV12-4 to TRBJ2-3; D may be TRBD2 (6 bases). The CDR3 loop spans 13 amino acids. Trimming took off 10 bases at V and 2 bases at J, with 13 bases between the two ends. CDR3 nucleotide sequence: TGTGCCACCGGCGGGGATCTCACAGATACGCAGTATTTT. It specifies CATGGDLTDTQYF.

This rearrangement joins TRBV27 to TRBJ1-1; D gene unclear. Germline-derived CDR1 and CDR2 are MNHEY and SMNVEV (reference sequence). Trimming shortened V by 3 bases and J by 3 bases, and 11 bases separated the two germline ends. The CDR3 contains 14 residues. CDR3 amino acids: CASSFVPGDTEAFF. The CDR3 nucleotides are TGTGCCAGCAGTTTCGTTCCCGGGGACACTGAAGCTTTCTTT.

The V and J genes are TRBV3-1 (or the pseudogene TRBV3-2) and TRBJ1-1; perhaps TRBD1 as D (5 bases). There are 13 residues in the CDR3. Between the trimmed V and J ends, which lost 6 bases and 5 bases, there was a span of 13 bases. Germline assignment: CDR1 LGHDT and CDR2 YNNKEL (reference sequence). The CDR3 DNA reads TGTGCCAGCAGACTTGCAGGGTTGACTGAAGCTTTCTTT. Residues: CASRLAGLTEAFF.

The chain carries TRBV7-2 and TRBJ2-1; D is unclear. Germline V lookup: CDR1 SGHTA, CDR2 FQGNSA. V was trimmed by 1 base and J by 8 bases, leaving 12 bases between them. The CDR3 sequence is 14 residues long. CDR3 protein: CASSLDFFTDEQFF. DNA of the CDR3: TGTGCCAGCAGCTTAGATTTCTTTACGGATGAGCAGTTCTTC. The full variable domain, in which reference TRBV7-2 and TRBJ2-1 provide the parts outside the CDR3, is GAGVSQSPSNKVTEKGKDVELRCDPISGHTALYWYRQSLGQGLEFLIYFQGNSAPDKSGLPSDRFSAERTGGSVSTLTIQRTQQEDSAVYLCASSLDFFTDEQFFGPGTRLTVL.

The V call is TRBV30, the J call TRBJ2-7, with 7 bases matching TRBD2. The CDR3 runs to 14 residues. The V gene end was trimmed by 1 base and the J gene end by 3 bases; junction bases not matched to a gene: 6. Germline V CDR1 and CDR2: GTSNPN, SVGIG (reference sequence). CDR3 coding DNA: TGTGCCTGGAGTGACCAGGGACTAAGCTACGAGCAGTACTTC. Its protein product is CAWSDQGLSYEQYF.

The V and J genes are TRBV3-1 (or the pseudogene TRBV3-2) and TRBJ1-5; 8 positions agree with TRBD1. Looked up from germline, CDR1 is LGHDT and CDR2 is YNNKEL (reference sequence). V was pared by 3 bases and J by 5 bases, with 0 bases of the junction left unmatched. The CDR3 is made up of 13 amino acids. In DNA form, the CDR3 reads TGTGCCAGCAGCCAGACAGGGGATCAGCCCCAGCATTTT. Translation gives CASSQTGDQPQHF.

This chain uses TRBV6-6 with TRBJ2-1, with D perhaps matching TRBD2 (5 bases). The germline V gene has CDR1 MNHNY and CDR2 SVGAGI (reference sequence). V was clipped by 4 bases and J by 4 bases, with 17 bases between them. CDR3 length: 16 residues. This CDR3 is CASSSSSPQLYNEQFF. The CDR3 bases are TGTGCCAGCAGTTCATCTAGCCCCCAACTATACAATGAGCAGTTCTTC.

The gene calls are TRBV19 and TRBJ2-7; TRBD2 matches at 7 bases. The CDR3 runs to 14 residues. CDR1 is LNHDA, CDR2 SQIVND, per germline (reference sequence). V lost 7 bases to trimming and J lost 5 bases; unmatched junction nucleotides: 11. CDR3 amino acids: CASTPSGDVHEQYF. For the CDR3, the DNA is TGTGCCAGTACCCCCAGCGGGGACGTCCACGAGCAGTACTTC.

Only one count was recorded for this clone. The CDR3 DNA reads as TGTGCCAGCAGCCAACAAGGGAGCTCCACTGAAGCTTTCTTT. It translates to CASSQQGSSTEAFF. The V and J genes are TRBV4-2 and TRBJ1-1; D gene uncertain. CDR3 length equals 14 residues. CDR1 LGHNA and CDR2 YNFKEQ come from the germline V gene. V was cut by 2 bases and J by 4 bases, with 11 bases left in between.

V and J are TRBV5-1 and TRBJ1-3, with D maybe TRBD1 (6 bases). V was pared by 1 base and J by 4 bases, with 12 bases between. This CDR3 spans 15 amino acids. Germline V gene lookup returns CDR1 SGHRS and CDR2 YFSETQ. The CDR3 nucleotides read TGCGCCAGCAGCTTGAGCGGGGGGCCCGGAAACACCATATATTTT. It specifies CASSLSGGPGNTIYF.

This chain connects TRBV7-8 to TRBJ1-6; possible D gene TRBD1, 6 bases. This CDR3 has 15 amino acids. V lost 2 bases and J lost 3, with 8 bases in between. In germline, CDR1 is SGHVS, CDR2 FQNEAQ. Here the CDR3 reads CASSLRGGYNSPLHF. CDR3 sequence (DNA): TGTGCCAGCAGCTTACGAGGGGGCTATAATTCACCCCTCCACTTT.

Note on this clone: Other nucleotide sequences from this sample produce the same CDR3. The gene calls are TRBV28 and TRBJ2-6, with a possible D match to TRBD1 (5 bases). V was clipped by 1 base and J by 1 base, with 5 bases between them. This CDR3 is 15 amino acids long. CDR1 is MDHEN and CDR2 is SYDVKM in the germline V gene. In nucleotides, the CDR3 is TGTGCCAGCAGTTTATCAGGGTCTGGGGCCAACGTCCTGACTTTC. It yields the protein CASSLSGSGANVLTF.

V is TRBV5-1 and J is TRBJ2-1; TRBD1 matches at 8 bases. The J segment lost 8 bases and the V segment lost 2 bases, leaving 6 bases of the junction unmatched. The germline CDR1 and CDR2 sequences are SGHRS and YFSETQ. The CDR3 is 14 amino acids. CDR3 sequence: CASSFRDRIDEQFF. The CDR3 DNA follows: TGCGCCAGCAGCTTCCGGGACAGGATAGATGAGCAGTTCTTC.

The genes are TRBV28 and TRBJ2-3, with D tentatively TRBD1 (5 bases). V shed 5 bases and J shed 0 bases, with 18 bases lying between them. The CDR3 covers 17 residues. CDR1 and CDR2 (germline): MDHEN, SYDVKM. CDR3 residues: CASSPRLPGHSTDTQYF. The DNA for the CDR3 is TGTGCCAGCAGTCCCCGACTCCCAGGGCATAGCACAGATACGCAGTATTTT.

V and J are TRBV7-2 and TRBJ1-3; D might be TRBD1 (6 bases). V shed 5 bases and J shed 4 bases, with 12 bases lying between them. Looked up from germline, CDR1 is SGHTA and CDR2 is FQGNSA. The CDR3 has 14 residues. The CDR3 protein is CASSPQGGGNTIYF. The CDR3 bases are TGTGCCAGCAGCCCACAGGGCGGAGGAAACACCATATATTTT.

The chain is built from TRBV12-3 or TRBV12-4 and TRBJ1-1; D remains unclear. Trimming pared 0 bases from V and 4 bases from J, leaving 6 bases between. This CDR3 is 13 amino acids long. The CDR3 bases are TGTGCCAGCAGTTTAGCCCTTCGCACTGAAGCTTTCTTT. Residues: CASSLALRTEAFF.

V usage is TRBV5-4 and J usage is TRBJ2-5, with D possibly TRBD2 on 6 matching bases. The CDR3 extends over 11 amino acids. Germline V CDR1 and CDR2: SGHNT, YYREEE (reference sequence). The V end was cut by 4 bases, the J end by 7 bases, with 8 bases between. The CDR3 DNA reads as TGTGCCAGCAGCACGGAGGGGACCCAGTACTTC. Protein sequence: CASSTEGTQYF.

About this clone itself: The sample has other DNA sequences that encode this CDR3 too. This chain links TRBV6-5 with TRBJ1-1, with TRBD1 as a possible D gene (6 bases). Between the trimmed V and J ends, which lost 6 bases and 3 bases, there was a span of 11 bases. The CDR3 consists of 13 residues. In germline, CDR1 is MNHEY, CDR2 SVGAGI. CDR3 coding DNA: TGTGCCAGCAGCAGTACAGGGTACACTGAAGCTTTCTTT. It specifies CASSSTGYTEAFF.

The chain combines TRBV11-1 with TRBJ2-2, with D possibly being TRBD2 (5 bases). The CDR3 spans 14 residues. Germline values: CDR1 SGHAT, CDR2 FQDESV (reference sequence). The V end was cut by 5 bases, the J end by 3 bases, with 10 bases between. CDR3 DNA sequence: TGTGCCAGCAGCGTCCGGGAACACACCGGGGAGCTGTTTTTT. Protein: CASSVREHTGELFF.

The chain joins TRBV5-1 to TRBJ2-5, with 10 positions matching TRBD1. J was trimmed by 6 bases and V by 4 bases; bases with no gene match: 6. Germline V CDR1 and CDR2: SGHRS, YFSETQ. This CDR3 is built from 14 residues. CDR3 protein: CASSATGGLKTQYF. CDR3 sequence (DNA): TGCGCCAGCAGCGCGACAGGGGGCCTTAAGACCCAGTACTTC. The entire variable domain, with the rest obtained from reference TRBV5-1 and TRBJ2-5, is as follows: KAGVTQTPRYLIKTRGQQVTLSCSPISGHRSVSWYQQTPGQGLQFLFEYFSETQRNKGNFPGRFSGRQFSNSRSEMNVSTLELGDSALYLCASSATGGLKTQYFGPGTRLLVL.

The V call is TRBV4-3, the J call TRBJ2-7; weak D call: TRBD2 (6 bases). The CDR3 extends over 13 amino acids. The germline V and J ends were trimmed by 1 base and 5 bases, with 9 bases remaining between them. The germline V gene has CDR1 LGHNA and CDR2 YSLEER. The CDR3: CASSQGGLDEQYF. The CDR3 DNA reads as TGCGCCAGCAGCCAAGGGGGACTGGACGAGCAGTACTTC.

The chain recombines TRBV7-9 with TRBJ1-3; TRBD1 might be the D (6 bases). The CDR3 is 15 amino acids. CDR1 and CDR2 from the germline V gene are SEHNR and FQNEAQ (reference sequence). Trimming took 1 base from V and 3 from J, leaving 10 bases between them. The DNA for the CDR3 is TGTGCCAGCAGCTTAGACGGGACAATTGGAAACACCATATATTTT. Its translation is CASSLDGTIGNTIYF.

The genes are TRBV3-1 (or the pseudogene TRBV3-2) and TRBJ2-1, with a tentative D call TRBD2 (5 bases). CDR1 is LGHDT, CDR2 YNNKEL, per germline (reference sequence). V lost 0 bases and J lost 4, with 10 bases in between. This CDR3 has 15 residues. CDR3 protein: CASSQDPLAYNEQFF. CDR3 sequence (DNA): TGTGCCAGCAGCCAAGATCCCCTAGCATACAATGAGCAGTTCTTC.

The chain uses TRBV10-3 and TRBJ1-2, with TRBD1 as a possible D gene (6 bases). There are 13 residues in the CDR3. The V gene's germline CDR1 is ENHRY and CDR2 SYGVKD. Trimming left V 11 bases short and J 4 bases short, with 17 bases between. CDR3 in amino acids: CAARPGDPYGYTF. CDR3 DNA sequence: TGTGCCGCTAGACCAGGGGACCCCTATGGCTACACCTTC.

V is TRBV9 and J is TRBJ1-5; 10 nucleotides align to TRBD1. Looked up from germline, CDR1 is SGDLS and CDR2 is YYNGEE. V was clipped by 4 bases and J by 2 bases; unmatched bases: 3. This CDR3 has 15 residues. CDR3 in DNA: TGTGCCAGCAGCACAGGGACAGGGGGCAATCAGCCCCAGCATTTT. Translated: CASSTGTGGNQPQHF.

J is TRBJ1-1 and V is TRBV15; tentatively, D is TRBD1 (6 bases). Trimming took 3 bases from V and 7 from J, leaving 15 bases between them. The CDR3 totals 14 residues. Looked up from germline, CDR1 is LNHNV and CDR2 is YYDKDF (reference sequence). The CDR3 loop is CATSRGRTESEAFF. Here the CDR3 DNA reads TGTGCCACCAGCAGGGGGCGGACAGAAAGTGAAGCTTTCTTT.

The V gene is TRBV6-5, the J gene TRBJ2-1, with 8 bases aligning to TRBD2. The CDR3 loop spans 16 amino acids. In germline, CDR1 is MNHEY, CDR2 SVGAGI. J was trimmed by 9 bases and V by 4 bases; bases with no gene match: 14. As DNA, the CDR3 is TGTGCCAGCAGTTCACCTCTGACGGGGGGGCGAGGTGAGCAGTTCTTC. It is translated as CASSSPLTGGRGEQFF.